The sample holds many counts of the clone carrying this T cell receptor beta chain. With V trimmed by 8 bases and J by 5 bases, 5 bases remained unmatched. The germline V gene has CDR1 MNHEY and CDR2 SMNVEV (reference sequence). The CDR3 covers 13 residues. The record originates from a study of T cells in Graves' hyperthyroidism and ophthalmopathy. The sample, blood from the first hyperthyroidism diagnosis, precedes any ophthalmopathy symptoms. RNA transcripts yielded amplified TCR beta CDR3 regions. HTBI primers drove first-round RT-PCR of the TCR CDR3. A single record per CDR3 protein comes from TCRdb applying MiXCR to the multiplex PCR reads. The sample consists of fewer than 450,000 distinct CDR3 sequences, roughly 15% of them appearing once.

The TCR originated in a woman aged 30 to 39 with Graves' hyperthyroidism that later progressed to Graves' ophthalmopathy. The rearrangement links TRBV27 to TRBJ2-2, with TRBD1 matching 7 bases. Source material: blood. The CDR3 nucleotides are TGTGCCAGCGGAAACAGGGGTACCGGGGAGCTGTTTTTT. Translating it yields CASGNRGTGELFF.